This TCR beta chain was sequenced during a study of early T cells in non-severe SARS-CoV-2 infection. This clonotype was counted between two and nine times. Antigen unknown. General observations from the study: Comparison of clonotypes with VDJdb favored anti-spike CD8 responses while missing private and CD4 specificities.

The CDR3 is made up of 13 amino acids. Losses at the gene ends were 7 bases for V and 1 base for J; bases not matched to a gene: 7. Germline V gene sequence: CDR1 GTSNPN, CDR2 SVGIG (reference sequence). TCRdb called the 5' RACE reads again in MiXCR, with one record for every CDR3 protein. The sample yields roughly 51,000 distinct CDR3 sequences, 5.5% to 6.5% seen once. The receptor was derived from an adult who was a healthcare worker with PCR-confirmed SARS-CoV-2 infection or an uninfected control (not recorded which). J is TRBJ2-7 and V is TRBV30, with 7 positions matching TRBD2. This material consisted of whole blood, taken at baseline. The CDR3 coding sequence is TGTGCCTCCGGGGGGATTGGGTCCTACGAGCAGTACTTC. It specifies CASGGIGSYEQYF.